These 24 T cell receptor beta chains originate from one sample sequenced in a study of Tregs in tolerant kidney transplant recipients. This table comes from immunoSEQ multiplex PCR, and its TCRdb copy is limited to in-frame clones, with some not included. The sample has about 110,000 clones, around 90% seen once. The source material was CD4+ T cells from blood, sampled before the transplant. The receptor set was obtained from a human donor who received a combined kidney and bone marrow transplant.

The CDR3 DNA sequence: TGTGCCAGCAGCTTATCGAGGGGGCCTTCGAACACCGGGGAGCTGTTTTTT. Protein: CASSLSRGPSNTGELFF. The rearrangement uses TRBV7-9 and TRBJ2-2; 7 positions match TRBD1. Germline V CDR1 and CDR2: SEHNR, FQNEAQ (reference sequence). The CDR3 is 17 residues long. V was clipped by 2 bases and J by 0 bases; unmatched bases: 6.

In its sample, this clone was seen a few times. This chain links TRBV7-9 with TRBJ1-3; possible D gene TRBD1, 6 bases. Germline V gene data show CDR1 as SEHNR and CDR2 as FQNEAQ (reference sequence). The length of the CDR3 is 14 residues. Trimming removed 5 bases at V and 4 bases at J, with 12 bases between. CDR3 sequence (DNA): TGTGCCAGCAGCCCTACAGACAGGGGAAACACCATATATTTT. Protein: CASSPTDRGNTIYF.

The V and J genes are TRBV5-1 and TRBJ2-1; D is possibly TRBD1 (6 bases). CDR1 and CDR2 (germline): SGHRS, YFSETQ. Trimming took off 4 bases at V and 4 bases at J, with 15 bases between the two ends. The CDR3 loop spans 15 amino acids. The chain's CDR3 is CASSPTGRPYNEQFF. As DNA, the CDR3 is TGCGCCAGCAGCCCGACAGGAAGACCGTACAATGAGCAGTTCTTC.

The chain employs TRBV19 and TRBJ1-2; TRBD1 aligns across 8 bases. The CDR3 totals 15 residues. CDR1 and CDR2 from the germline V gene are LNHDA and SQIVND (reference sequence). The J segment lost 0 bases and the V segment lost 8 bases, leaving 8 bases of the junction unmatched. CDR3 sequence: CASQRAGGTNYGYTF. The CDR3 DNA follows: TGTGCCAGTCAAAGGGCAGGGGGCACTAACTATGGCTACACCTTC.

The CDR3 sequence is CASSIDASAQPQHF. CDR3 sequence (DNA): TGTGCCAGTAGTATAGATGCGAGCGCTCAGCCCCAGCATTTT. This chain joins TRBV19 and TRBJ1-5; D is uncertain. Germline V gene data show CDR1 as LNHDA and CDR2 as SQIVND (reference sequence). The CDR3 totals 14 residues. Trimming removed 0 bases at V and 6 bases at J, with 9 bases between.

This sequence joins TRBV6-1 and TRBJ1-2; D possibly corresponds to TRBD1 (6 bases). V gave up 1 base and J gave up 12 bases, with 12 bases separating them. This CDR3 is 12 amino acids long. Germline loops: CDR1 MNHNS, CDR2 SASEGT. The CDR3 sequence: CASSEVVGGHTF. The CDR3 bases are TGTGCCAGCAGTGAAGTGGTTGGGGGCCACACCTTC.

This chain links TRBV5-6 with TRBJ2-7; TRBD1 matches at 9 bases. V lost 3 bases and J lost 5; bases outside the gene matches: 12. Germline values: CDR1 SGHDT, CDR2 YYEEEE. The CDR3 spans 16 residues. The CDR3 is CASSSTGGKRSDEQYF. As DNA, the CDR3 is TGTGCCAGCAGCTCCACAGGGGGCAAACGATCGGACGAGCAGTACTTC.

J is TRBJ1-2 and V is TRBV6-5; no definite D call. Trimming pared 6 bases from V and 2 bases from J, leaving 10 bases between. CDR3 size: 13 residues. Germline V gene data show CDR1 as MNHEY and CDR2 as SVGAGI. CDR3 amino acids: CASREPGNYGYTF. In DNA form, the CDR3 reads TGTGCCAGCAGAGAGCCGGGAAACTATGGCTACACCTTC.

This chain joins TRBV7-2 and TRBJ2-7, with D possibly TRBD2 on 6 matching bases. Germline loops: CDR1 SGHTA, CDR2 FQGNSA. Trimming removed 5 bases from V and 0 bases from J, with 14 bases in between. The CDR3 loop spans 15 amino acids. The CDR3 coding sequence is TGTGCCAGCAGCAAAGGGACTTCAAGCTCCTACGAGCAGTACTTC. Protein sequence: CASSKGTSSSYEQYF.

The V call is TRBV30, the J call TRBJ1-1, with 7 bases that match TRBD1. V shed 2 bases, J shed 2 bases, and the junction held 8 bases outside the gene matches. The CDR3 loop spans 15 amino acids. CDR1 GTSNPN and CDR2 SVGIG come from the germline V gene (reference sequence). CDR3: CAWSSPGQPNTEAFF. The CDR3 DNA reads TGTGCCTGGAGTAGCCCGGGACAGCCCAACACTGAAGCTTTCTTT.

The rearrangement uses TRBV10-2 and TRBJ1-4; D perhaps matches TRBD1 (6 bases). This CDR3 comprises 15 residues. Germline V gives CDR1 WSHSY, CDR2 SAAADI. The V end was cut by 8 bases, the J end by 10 bases, with 23 bases between. CDR3 residues: CASPPAGAKGGKLFF. CDR3 nucleotides: TGCGCCAGCCCCCCGGCGGGGGCGAAAGGTGGAAAACTGTTTTTT.

This chain connects TRBV10-1 to TRBJ2-7; the D is unclear. The V gene lost 6 bases and the J gene lost 1 base, with 7 bases spanning the gap. Germline V gives CDR1 WNHNN, CDR2 SYGVQD (reference sequence). This CDR3 region has 12 residues. As DNA, the CDR3 is TGCGCCAGCAGCCCCGGGTCCTACGAGCAGTACTTC. This gives the protein CASSPGSYEQYF.

The chain has TRBV6-5 and TRBJ1-1; D ambiguous. Looked up from germline, CDR1 is MNHEY and CDR2 is SVGAGI. V was cut by 2 bases and J by 3 bases, with 10 bases left in between. CDR3 length: 14 amino acids. The CDR3 protein is CASSYVIGDTEAFF. Here the CDR3 DNA reads TGTGCCAGCAGTTACGTCATCGGGGACACTGAAGCTTTCTTT.

The CDR3 reads CASSLQGEETQYF. The DNA of the CDR3 is TGTGCCAGCAGCTTACAGGGGGAAGAGACCCAGTACTTC. The chain is built from TRBV7-9 and TRBJ2-5; 7 bases map to TRBD1. The CDR3 extends over 13 amino acids. J lost 3 bases, V lost 2 bases, and 0 bases had no gene match. CDR1 is SEHNR, CDR2 FQNEAQ, per germline (reference sequence).

This sequence joins TRBV11-1 and TRBJ2-3, with a weak D call TRBD2 (6 bases). CDR1 and CDR2 from the germline V gene are SGHAT and FQDESV (reference sequence). V lost 3 bases to trimming and J lost 4 bases, with 11 bases between them. The CDR3 consists of 14 residues. The CDR3 reads CASSLGWGADTQYF. The DNA for the CDR3 is TGTGCCAGCAGCTTGGGGTGGGGGGCAGATACGCAGTATTTT. Supplemented by reference TRBV11-1 and TRBJ2-3, the full variable domain reads EAEVAQSPRYKITEKSQAVAFWCDPISGHATLYWYRQILGQGPELLVQFQDESVVDDSQLPKDRFSAERLKGVDSTLKIQPAELGDSAMYLCASSLGWGADTQYFGPGTRLTVL.

The chain links TRBV10-3 to TRBJ2-7, with D possibly TRBD1 on 5 matching bases. V was shortened by 3 bases and J by 3 bases, with 12 bases between the two germline ends. This CDR3 is built from 14 residues. The germline CDR1 and CDR2 sequences are ENHRY and SYGVKD. CDR3: CAISDPRQGYEQYF. The CDR3 nucleotides are TGTGCCATCAGTGACCCGAGGCAGGGCTACGAGCAGTACTTC.

This rearrangement joins TRBV27 to TRBJ2-1; a possible D gene is TRBD2 (5 bases). Germline V gives CDR1 MNHEY, CDR2 SMNVEV (reference sequence). The CDR3 totals 13 residues. V was shortened by 10 bases and J by 0 bases, with 10 bases between the two germline ends. The CDR3 nucleotides are TGTGCCATAACGGGGAGCTCCTACAATGAGCAGTTCTTC. Its protein product is CAITGSSYNEQFF.

The chain is built from TRBV9 and TRBJ2-1; D may be TRBD1 (6 bases). The CDR3 sequence is 15 residues long. V dropped 0 bases and J dropped 7 bases, with 14 bases sitting between them. CDR1 SGDLS and CDR2 YYNGEE come from the germline V gene. The CDR3 bases are TGTGCCAGCAGCGTAGGGGACACCCTGCGGAATGAGCAGTTCTTC. Residues: CASSVGDTLRNEQFF. Drawing the rest from reference TRBV9 and TRBJ2-1, the complete variable domain is DSGVTQTPKHLITATGQRVTLRCSPRSGDLSVYWYQQSLDQGLQFLIQYYNGEERAKGNILERFSAQQFPDLHSELNLSSLELGDSALYFCASSVGDTLRNEQFFGPGTRLTVL.

V and J are TRBV5-1 and TRBJ2-7; the D is unclear. CDR1 SGHRS and CDR2 YFSETQ come from the germline V gene. This CDR3 is built from 11 residues. The V and J ends lost 7 bases and 4 bases respectively, with 9 bases between them. The CDR3 reads CASAAGYEQYF. As DNA, the CDR3 is TGCGCCAGCGCGGCCGGGTACGAGCAGTACTTC.

This clone has just one count. The chain has TRBV11-2 and TRBJ1-4, with TRBD1 identical over 9 bases. The CDR3 has 16 residues. J was trimmed by 1 base and V by 5 bases; bases with no gene match: 5. Germline CDR1 SGHAT, CDR2 FQNNGV. Here the CDR3 reads CASSPGQGRTNEKLFF. The DNA for the CDR3 is TGTGCCAGCAGCCCGGGACAGGGAAGAACTAATGAAAAACTGTTTTTT.

The chain carries TRBV2 and TRBJ2-6; TRBD1 aligns across 8 bases. V lost 10 bases and J lost 0; bases outside the gene matches: 5. Germline loops: CDR1 SNHLY, CDR2 FYNNEI. The CDR3 is made up of 15 amino acids. The CDR3 reads CANRDRNSGANVLTF. CDR3 sequence (DNA): TGTGCCAACCGGGACAGGAACTCTGGGGCCAACGTCCTGACTTTC.

The chain links TRBV5-1 to TRBJ1-4; 9 nucleotides agree with TRBD1. V trimming: 4 bases; J trimming: 7 bases; junction bases outside the gene matches: 5. CDR1 and CDR2 from the germline V gene are SGHRS and YFSETQ. The CDR3 has 14 amino acids. CDR3 region: CASSTGGFPEKLFF. In DNA, the CDR3 is TGCGCCAGCAGCACAGGGGGCTTTCCTGAAAAACTGTTTTTT.

The gene calls are TRBV6-6 and TRBJ1-1; 9 positions match TRBD1. With V trimmed by 6 bases and J by 4 bases, 9 bases remained unmatched. This CDR3 spans 15 amino acids. Germline V gene lookup returns CDR1 MNHNY and CDR2 SVGAGI (reference sequence). CDR3 DNA sequence: TGTGCCAGCAGAACCGGGACAGGGAGGGGCACTGAAGCTTTCTTT. Residues: CASRTGTGRGTEAFF.

This chain links TRBV7-2 with TRBJ2-1; D perhaps matches TRBD2 (5 bases). Germline V gene data show CDR1 as SGHTA and CDR2 as FQGNSA. The CDR3 is 15 residues long. With 2 bases removed from V and 1 base from J, the gap between germline ends came to 9 bases. CDR3 sequence reads: CASSLRGASYNEQFF. The CDR3 DNA sequence: TGTGCCAGCAGCTTACGGGGAGCGTCCTACAATGAGCAGTTCTTC.